A selection of T cell receptor beta chains follows, all from one sample in a study of vaccination and CD4 T cells after COVID-19. A single record per CDR3 protein comes from TCRdb applying MiXCR to the PCR reads. The repertoire holds approximately 15,000 distinct CDR3 sequences, with 53% as singletons. These receptors lack a known antigen. The sample comprised CD4+ T cells from blood, cultured in vitro. These receptors came from a human donor who had recovered from COVID-19. CDR3s include the opening cysteine and the closing phenylalanine or tryptophan. The D gene is left open where the match is weak. Size values are once, few and many counts, or a class for expanded clones, and some rows have none.

TRBV20-1	TRBJ2-7	NA	NA	TGCAGTGCTACCGGGACCGCTGTCACCTACGAGCAGTACTTC	CSATGTAVTYEQYF
TRBV6-5	TRBJ2-3	NA	NA	TGTGCCAGCAGTTTAGAGGCATCGGATACGCAGTATTTT	CASSLEASDTQYF
TRBV27	TRBJ2-5	NA	few	TGTGCCAGCACCCTATCGGGGGCGCCGGGGGAGACCCAGTACTTC	CASTLSGAPGETQYF
TRBV5-3	TRBJ2-7	NA	NA	TGTGCCAGAAGCTTGGAGTCAGCTAACCCCTACGAGCAGTACTTC	CARSLESANPYEQYF
TRBV4-1	TRBJ1-1	NA	NA	TGCGCCAGCAGCCAAGATCCGGGTGGTTACACTGAAGCTTTCTTT	CASSQDPGGYTEAFF
TRBV12-3/TRBV12-4	TRBJ1-4	NA	NA	TGTGCCAGCAGTTTCCGGGGGCTAAATGAAAAACTGTTTTTT	CASSFRGLNEKLFF
TRBV7-2	TRBJ2-7	TRBD1	once	TGTGCCAGCAGCCTAGGGGACAGCTACGAGCAGTACTTC	CASSLGDSYEQYF
TRBV7-8	TRBJ1-5	TRBD1	few	TGTGCCAGCAGCCTAAAGACAGGGGGCAGAAGCAATCAGCCCCAGCATTTT	CASSLKTGGRSNQPQHF
TRBV29-1	TRBJ2-3	NA	NA	TGCAGCGCGCCAACAGTTGGGGGAGATACGCAGTATTTT	CSAPTVGGDTQYF
TRBV19	TRBJ2-5	TRBD2	few	TGTGCCAGTAGTGCCGGGACCCCGGGGGGGGAGACCCAGTACTTC	CASSAGTPGGETQYF
TRBV28	TRBJ1-5	NA	few	TGTGCCAGCAGTTTAGGCAGGGGTAAACAGCCCCAGCATTTT	CASSLGRGKQPQHF
TRBV20-1	TRBJ2-3	NA	NA	TGCAGTGCCCCGGGGCGGCTCGGAGATACGCAGTATTTT	CSAPGRLGDTQYF
TRBV6-1	TRBJ2-2	TRBD2	NA	TGTGCCAGCACCAGGACTAGCGGAATAAACACCGGGGAGCTGTTTTTT	CASTRTSGINTGELFF
TRBV20-1	TRBJ1-2	NA	NA	TGCAGTGCTAGAGAGGGATCCTATGGCTACACCTTC	CSAREGSYGYTF
TRBV9	TRBJ2-7	TRBD2	NA	TGTGCCAGCGGGGAGGGGTACGAGCAGTACTTC	CASGEGYEQYF
TRBV5-4	TRBJ2-5	NA	NA	TGTGCCAGCAGCTCGAAGGGGGAGACCCAGTACTTC	CASSSKGETQYF
TRBV4-2	TRBJ2-5	NA	NA	TGTGCCAGCAGGTTAGGGGGGGGAGAGACCCAGTACTTC	CASRLGGGETQYF
TRBV7-9	TRBJ2-3	TRBD2	few	TGTGCCAGCAGCGATTCTAGCGGGGGGGCGACAGATACGCAGTATTTT	CASSDSSGGATDTQYF
TRBV5-5	TRBJ1-2	NA	medium-sized	TGTGCCAGCAGCCCCAGGGGAGCGGATGGCTACACCTTC	CASSPRGADGYTF
TRBV6-5	TRBJ2-3	NA	NA	TGTGCCAGCAGTTACTCGATGATCGGGGGGCTCGCAGAATATTTT	CASSYSMIGGLAEYF
TRBV20-1	TRBJ1-5	NA	NA	TGCAGTGCTAGCGGTCAGCCCCAGCATTTT	CSASGQPQHF
TRBV24-1	TRBJ1-3	NA	NA	TGTGCCACCGCAGACAGCCGCTCTGGAAACACCATATATTTT	CATADSRSGNTIYF
TRBV20-1	TRBJ1-2	TRBD1	NA	TGCAGTGCGACAAGGTCCGGACAGGGAGCCTTAAGGAAGGGCTACACCTTC	CSATRSGQGALRKGYTF
TRBV2	TRBJ1-2	NA	NA	TGTGCCAGCAGAGGAGCTAACTATGGCTACACCTTC	CASRGANYGYTF
TRBV7-2	TRBJ1-3	NA	few	TGTGCCAGCACCGCAGGGCCCGGAAACACCATATATTTT	CASTAGPGNTIYF
TRBV2	TRBJ1-6	TRBD1	once	TGTGCCAGCAAAAACCAGGGACAGGGAGTCTCACCCCTCCACTTT	CASKNQGQGVSPLHF
TRBV30	TRBJ1-2	TRBD1	NA	TGTGCCGGTGCCGGGACAGGGAACTATGGCTACACCTTC	CAGAGTGNYGYTF
TRBV6-5	TRBJ1-3	NA	NA	TGTGCCAGCAGTTACGCGGGTTCCCCTGGAAACACCATATATTTT	CASSYAGSPGNTIYF
TRBV9	TRBJ1-1	NA	NA	TGTGCCAGCAGCGTATTCCAGGTGCCCACTGAAGCTTTCTTT	CASSVFQVPTEAFF
TRBV7-8	TRBJ1-2	NA	NA	TGTGCCAGCAGCTTAGGGCAGATATATGGCTACACCTTC	CASSLGQIYGYTF
TRBV7-2	TRBJ2-1	TRBD2	NA	TGTGCCAGCAGCTTAGGTTGGGCTAGCGGGAGCAATGAGCAGTTCTTC	CASSLGWASGSNEQFF
TRBV2	TRBJ2-7	NA	few	TGTGCCAGCAGTGGGACGGCAGGGAACTACGAGCAGTACTTC	CASSGTAGNYEQYF
TRBV5-1	TRBJ2-5	NA	NA	TGCGCCAGCAGCCCCGGGGGCGTCGGAGAGACCCAGTACTTC	CASSPGGVGETQYF
TRBV20-1	TRBJ1-3	TRBD1	NA	TGCAGTGCTAGACGGGACAGCTCTGGAAACACCATATATTTT	CSARRDSSGNTIYF
TRBV19	TRBJ1-2	TRBD1	NA	TGTGCCAGTAGTATCCCAAGAGACAGGGAAAAAAACTATGGCTACACCTTC	CASSIPRDREKNYGYTF
TRBV15	TRBJ2-3	TRBD2	NA	TGTGCCACCAGCAGCCCTAGAGACATGGGACTAGCGGTTAGCACAGATACGCAGTATTTT	CATSSPRDMGLAVSTDTQYF
TRBV5-1	TRBJ2-2	TRBD2	NA	TGCGCCAGCAGCTTGCCCAGCGGGGCGAACACCGGGGAGCTGTTTTTT	CASSLPSGANTGELFF
TRBV6-1	TRBJ1-2	TRBD1	NA	TGTGCCAGCACTGCCACAGGGGGCCTCGGCTGCACCTTC	CASTATGGLGCTF
TRBV20-1	TRBJ1-3	NA	few	TGCAGTGCTAGAGACGGTGGATCTGGAAACACCATATATTTT	CSARDGGSGNTIYF
TRBV7-3	TRBJ2-7	NA	NA	TGTGCCAGCAGCTTACAACCGGCAGGATATTCCTACGAGCAGTACTTC	CASSLQPAGYSYEQYF
TRBV14	TRBJ2-7	TRBD1	once	TGTGCCAGCAGCCAAGAGGGGACAGTCGTCTCCTACGAGCAGTACTTC	CASSQEGTVVSYEQYF
TRBV2	TRBJ2-1	NA	NA	TGTGCCAGCAGTGGAAGTAGGGGTGATGAGCAGTTCTTC	CASSGSRGDEQFF
TRBV12-5	TRBJ1-1	NA	NA	TGTGCTAGTGGTTTGTTGGGGACCGGGGCTTTCTTT	CASGLLGTGAFF
TRBV24-1	TRBJ2-5	TRBD2	few	TGTGCCACCAGTGACCGGACTAGCTTCCAAGAGACCCAGTACTTC	CATSDRTSFQETQYF
TRBV19	TRBJ1-2	NA	few	TGTGCCAGTAGTTTGGACAGATTTAACTATGGCTACACCTTC	CASSLDRFNYGYTF
TRBV20-1	TRBJ2-5	NA	NA	TGCAGTGCTAGTGGACCGCTCAGGGCATTTCAAGAGACCCAGTACTTC	CSASGPLRAFQETQYF
TRBV2	TRBJ1-5	NA	NA	TGTGCCAGCAGTGAGCCGGGTAGGTATCAGCCCCAGCATTTT	CASSEPGRYQPQHF
TRBV7-2	TRBJ2-6	NA	NA	TGTGCCAGCAGCTTCATCAGGGGCGCGCCTGGGGCCAACGTCCTGACTTTC	CASSFIRGAPGANVLTF
TRBV12-3/TRBV12-4	TRBJ1-6	NA	NA	TGTGCCAGCAGTTTTGCAGGACCAGGTCCCCTCCACTTT	CASSFAGPGPLHF
TRBV6-1	TRBJ2-7	NA	medium-sized	TGTGCCAGCAGCGGCATGGTGGGCTACGAGCAGTACTTC	CASSGMVGYEQYF
TRBV27	TRBJ2-1	NA	NA	TGTGCCAGCAGCGACGATAGGACGCCCTCATACAATGAGCAGTTCTTC	CASSDDRTPSYNEQFF
TRBV2	TRBJ1-5	NA	NA	TGTGCCAGCAGTGCGAGGTATCAGCCCCAGCATTTT	CASSARYQPQHF
TRBV18	TRBJ2-7	TRBD1	NA	TGTGCCAGCTCACCACCTTCGGGACAGGGTTTCTACGAGCAGTACTTC	CASSPPSGQGFYEQYF